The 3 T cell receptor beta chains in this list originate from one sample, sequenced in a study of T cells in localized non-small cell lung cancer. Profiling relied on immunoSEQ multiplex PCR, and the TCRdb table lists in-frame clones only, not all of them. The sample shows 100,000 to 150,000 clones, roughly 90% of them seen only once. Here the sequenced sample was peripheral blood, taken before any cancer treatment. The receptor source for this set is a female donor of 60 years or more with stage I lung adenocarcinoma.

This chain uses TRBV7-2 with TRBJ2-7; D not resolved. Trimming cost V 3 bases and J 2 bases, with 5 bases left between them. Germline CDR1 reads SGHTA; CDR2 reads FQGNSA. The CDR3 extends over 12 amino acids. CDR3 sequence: CASSFPTYEQYF. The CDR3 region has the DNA TGTGCCAGCAGCTTCCCTACCTACGAGCAGTACTTC.

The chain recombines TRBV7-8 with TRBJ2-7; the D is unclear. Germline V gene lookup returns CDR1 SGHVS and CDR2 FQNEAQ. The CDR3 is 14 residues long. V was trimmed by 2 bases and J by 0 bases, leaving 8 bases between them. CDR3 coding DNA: TGTGCCAGCAGCTTATTGCTAAGCTCCTACGAGCAGTACTTC. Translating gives CASSLLLSSYEQYF.

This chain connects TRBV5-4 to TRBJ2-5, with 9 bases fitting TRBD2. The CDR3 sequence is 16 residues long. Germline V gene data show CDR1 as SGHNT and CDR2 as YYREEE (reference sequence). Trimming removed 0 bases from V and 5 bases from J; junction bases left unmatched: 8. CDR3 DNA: TGTGCCAGCAGCTTGGCCAGGCTAGCGGGACGGGAGACCCAGTACTTC. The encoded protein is CASSLARLAGRETQYF.